The source of this T cell receptor beta chain is a study of blood T cells in healthy people across ages. Across the study: About one barcoded beta molecule per two T cells came from capture by template switching.

Germline CDR1 is MGHRA and CDR2 is YSYEKL. The CDR3 runs to 17 residues. Trimming cost V 0 bases and J 7 bases; bases outside gene matches: 3. Donors gave roughly 10 milliliters of peripheral blood apiece. Using a J-beta primer mix together with a sample-barcoded 5' primer, a second PCR was run for about 7 to 12 cycles. The authors tagged each cDNA molecule using a template-switch adaptor with 12 random nucleotides. TCRdb itself ran the 5' RACE reads through MiXCR, one entry per CDR3 protein. The sample shows 650,000 to 800,000 distinct CDR3 sequences, 45% to 60% of them seen only once. This TCR derives from a woman aged 80 or over in good health. The sample taken for sequencing was blood. This chain connects TRBV4-1 to TRBJ2-1; 16 bases fit TRBD2. CDR3: CASSQEGLAGGVNEQFF. The CDR3 DNA sequence: TGCGCCAGCAGCCAAGAGGGACTAGCGGGAGGGGTAAATGAGCAGTTCTTC.